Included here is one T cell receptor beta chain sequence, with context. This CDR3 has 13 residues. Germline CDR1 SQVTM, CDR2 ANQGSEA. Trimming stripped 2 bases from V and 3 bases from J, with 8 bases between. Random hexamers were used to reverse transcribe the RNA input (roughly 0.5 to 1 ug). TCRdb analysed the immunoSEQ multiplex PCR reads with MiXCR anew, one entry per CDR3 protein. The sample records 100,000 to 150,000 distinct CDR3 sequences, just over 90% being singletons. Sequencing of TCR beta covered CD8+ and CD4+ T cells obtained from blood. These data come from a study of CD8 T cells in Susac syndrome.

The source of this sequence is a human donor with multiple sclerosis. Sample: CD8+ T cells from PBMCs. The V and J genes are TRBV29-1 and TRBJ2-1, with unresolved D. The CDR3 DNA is TGCAGCGTTGAAAAGCGAGGCTACAATGAGCAGTTCTTC. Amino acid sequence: CSVEKRGYNEQFF.